Below, 5 T cell receptor beta chains from the same sample are listed, as sequenced in a study of beta chain features in type 1 diabetes. Findings and limits, study-wide: Among patients with Type 1 diabetes, TCRB CDR3s were moderately but significantly shorter in every one of the four CD4+ subsets.

Reverse transcription of all isolated RNA meant that expressed TCRB transcripts were sequenced. Assay used: immunoSEQ multiplex PCR; TCRdb lists only in-frame clones, some missing. Of roughly 230,000 clones in the sample, roughly a tenth were seen once. These receptors' antigens are unknown. Sequencing was done on a sample of naive CD4+ T cells from blood. The origin of the receptors is a man between 25 and 39 years old with type 1 diabetes.

This chain links TRBV7-6 with TRBJ2-7, with a possible D match to TRBD2 (5 bases). With 5 bases removed from V and 6 bases from J, the gap between germline ends came to 11 bases. There are 12 residues in the CDR3. Germline V gene sequence: CDR1 SGHVS, CDR2 FNYEAQ. The DNA of the CDR3 is TGTGCCAGCAGCCGGTTCGGAGGCGAGCAGTACTTC. Its translation: CASSRFGGEQYF. Full variable domain (remainder filled in from reference TRBV7-6 and TRBJ2-7): GAGVSQSPRYKVTKRGQDVALRCDPISGHVSLYWYRQALGQGPEFLTYFNYEAQQDKSGLPNDRFSAERPEGSISTLTIQRTEQRDSAMYRCASSRFGGEQYFGPGTRLTVT.

This clone came up a few times. The chain is built from TRBV7-8 and TRBJ2-4; the match to TRBD2 covers 8 bases. There are 19 residues in the CDR3. The V segment lost 1 base and the J segment 0 bases; nucleotides outside the gene matches: 11. Germline assignment: CDR1 SGHVS and CDR2 FQNEAQ. The CDR3 DNA is TGTGCCAGCAGCTTAGTGCTAGCGGGCCGGAAACTAGCCAAAAACATTCAGTACTTC. It is translated as CASSLVLAGRKLAKNIQYF. Filled out from reference TRBV7-8 and TRBJ2-4, the complete variable domain reads GAGVSQSPRYKVAKRGQDVALRCDPISGHVSLFWYQQALGQGPEFLTYFQNEAQLDKSGLPSDRFFAERPEGSVSTLKIQRTQQEDSAVYLCASSLVLAGRKLAKNIQYFGAGTRLSVL.

This clone showed up just a few times. V gene TRBV6-1 combines with J gene TRBJ2-1; a possible D gene is TRBD2 (6 bases). V dropped 3 bases and J dropped 10 bases, with 19 bases sitting between them. The CDR3 loop spans 15 amino acids. Germline V lookup: CDR1 MNHNS, CDR2 SASEGT. CDR3 region: CASSDWGGGRPEQFF. As DNA, the CDR3 is TGTGCCAGCAGTGATTGGGGTGGTGGGAGGCCAGAGCAGTTCTTC.

In its sample, this clone was seen a few times. The V call is TRBV7-2, the J call TRBJ1-5, with TRBD1 matching 7 bases. Germline V gives CDR1 SGHTA, CDR2 FQGNSA. The CDR3 totals 16 residues. V shed 5 bases and J 0 bases; nucleotides not matched to a gene: 7. CDR3 in DNA: TGTGCCAGCAGCCCTTCGACAGGGAATAGCAATCAGCCCCAGCATTTT. It yields the protein CASSPSTGNSNQPQHF.

This clone was seen a handful of times. The genes are TRBV5-4 and TRBJ2-3, with 7 bases aligning to TRBD2. CDR1 and CDR2 from the germline V gene are SGHNT and YYREEE (reference sequence). Trimming cost V 1 base and J 6 bases; bases outside gene matches: 2. The CDR3 spans 13 residues. In DNA, the CDR3 is TGTGCCAGCAGCTTGAGCGGGGAGGATACGCAGTATTTT. Translation gives CASSLSGEDTQYF.